One and the same sample provided the 7 T cell receptor beta chains below, sequenced in a study of CD8+ T cells in alopecia areata. As the sequencing template, cDNA was produced by extracting RNA and reverse transcribing it. Here immunoSEQ multiplex PCR was the method, and the copy in TCRdb shows in-frame clones only, minus some. The data contain 200,000 to 250,000 clones, approximately 47% of them singletons. Treatment here: oral pan-JAK inhibitor, 5-10 mg twice daily. Sequenced here: CD4+ T cells sorted from blood, sampled around week 37, from a patient treated with tofacitinib. These receptors all come from a human donor with alopecia areata.

The chain recombines TRBV6-5 with TRBJ1-2; D call uncertain. In germline, CDR1 is MNHEY, CDR2 SVGAGI. Trimming stripped 4 bases from V and 4 bases from J, with 16 bases between. The CDR3 spans 15 residues. CDR3 protein: CASSSVPSAGYGYTF. The CDR3 region has the DNA TGTGCCAGCAGTTCCGTCCCCTCCGCGGGCTATGGCTACACCTTC.

The chain links TRBV30 to TRBJ2-5; D remains unclear. Germline V lookup: CDR1 GTSNPN, CDR2 SVGIG (reference sequence). The V end was cut by 0 bases, the J end by 4 bases, with 6 bases between. This CDR3 is 12 amino acids long. CDR3 DNA sequence: TGTGCCTGGAGTGTACGGATAGAGACCCAGTACTTC. Translating gives CAWSVRIETQYF. The full variable domain, its missing parts supplied by reference TRBV30 and TRBJ2-5, is SQTIHQWPATLVQPVGSPLSLECTVEGTSNPNLYWYRQAAGRGLQLLFYSVGIGQISSEVPQNLSASRPQDRQFILSSKKLLLSDSGFYLCAWSVRIETQYFGPGTRLLVL.

The sample holds a few counts of this clone. This chain connects TRBV7-9 to TRBJ2-5; 7 bases align to TRBD1. With V trimmed by 3 bases and J by 7 bases, 8 bases remained unmatched. The V gene's germline CDR1 is SEHNR and CDR2 FQNEAQ (reference sequence). CDR3 size: 14 residues. CDR3 protein: CASSFDRALGTQYF. The CDR3 bases are TGTGCCAGCAGCTTCGACAGGGCCTTGGGGACCCAGTACTTC.

The chain employs TRBV30 and TRBJ1-1; a weak D match, TRBD1 (6 bases). Trimming cost V 4 bases and J 1 base, with 13 bases left between them. In germline, CDR1 is GTSNPN, CDR2 SVGIG (reference sequence). The CDR3 sequence is 14 residues long. CDR3 in DNA: TGTGCCTGGATGACTGGACAGCCGAACACTGAAGCTTTCTTT. It encodes CAWMTGQPNTEAFF.

The rearrangement uses TRBV5-1 and TRBJ2-7, with 11 bases fitting TRBD2. J was trimmed by 3 bases and V by 2 bases; bases with no gene match: 1. The CDR3 is 14 amino acids. Germline-derived CDR1 and CDR2 are SGHRS and YFSETQ. Here the CDR3 reads CASSLLAGDYEQYF. CDR3 DNA sequence: TGCGCCAGCAGCTTACTAGCGGGGGACTACGAGCAGTACTTC.

V and J are TRBV29-1 and TRBJ1-1; D uncertain. V dropped 8 bases and J dropped 1 base, with 11 bases sitting between them. The CDR3 spans 12 residues. The V gene's germline CDR1 is SQVTM and CDR2 ANQGSEA. Here the CDR3 DNA reads TGCAGCTGTACCACTTCGAACACTGAAGCTTTCTTT. Residues: CSCTTSNTEAFF.

This clone has only a few counts. J is TRBJ2-4 and V is TRBV29-1; the match to TRBD2 covers 9 bases. This CDR3 contains 12 residues. Germline trimming cut 6 bases from V and 4 bases from J; bases unmatched to any gene: 1. Germline CDR1 and CDR2: SQVTM and ANQGSEA. The DNA of the CDR3 is TGCAGCGTCCTAGCGGGAAAAAACATTCAGTACTTC. Its translation is CSVLAGKNIQYF. Combining the CDR3 with reference TRBV29-1 and TRBJ2-4 gives the whole variable domain SAVISQKPSRDICQRGTSLTIQCQVDSQVTMMFWYRQQPGQSLTLIATANQGSEATYESGFVIDKFPISRPNLTFSTLTVSNMSPEDSSIYLCSVLAGKNIQYFGAGTRLSVL.